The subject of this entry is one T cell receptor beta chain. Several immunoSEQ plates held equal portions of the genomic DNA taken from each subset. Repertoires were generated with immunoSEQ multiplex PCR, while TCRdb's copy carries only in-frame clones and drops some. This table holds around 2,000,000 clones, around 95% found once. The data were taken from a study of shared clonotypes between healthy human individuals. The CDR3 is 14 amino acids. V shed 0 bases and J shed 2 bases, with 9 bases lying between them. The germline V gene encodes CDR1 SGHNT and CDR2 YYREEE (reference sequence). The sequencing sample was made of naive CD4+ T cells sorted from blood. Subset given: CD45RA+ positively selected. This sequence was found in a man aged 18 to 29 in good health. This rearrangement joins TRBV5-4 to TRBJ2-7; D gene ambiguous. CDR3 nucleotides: TGTGCCAGCAGCTTGGAAGTAGGTCCCTACGAGCAGTACTTC. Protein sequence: CASSLEVGPYEQYF.